Listed here are 9 T cell receptor beta chains from one sample, sequenced in a study of T cell changes during pregnancy in multiple sclerosis. TCRdb's table, derived via immunoSEQ multiplex PCR, lists solely in-frame clones and lacks some. The sample yields about 45,000 clones, under 95% seen once. The sequences come from CD8+ T cells from peripheral blood mononuclear cells, collected in the second trimester of pregnancy. The receptors were gathered from a female donor with multiple sclerosis, enrolled in a pregnancy study.

The rearrangement links TRBV19 to TRBJ2-3, with TRBD2 identical over 7 bases. Trimming at V came to 5 bases and at J to 2 bases, leaving 7 bases not matched to a gene. This CDR3 is 15 amino acids long. Germline CDR1 reads LNHDA; CDR2 reads SQIVND (reference sequence). CDR3 in amino acids: CASSYQRGYTDTQYF. For the CDR3, the DNA is TGTGCCAGTAGTTATCAGCGGGGTTACACAGATACGCAGTATTTT. Complete variable domain (other parts from reference TRBV19 and TRBJ2-3): DGGITQSPKYLFRKEGQNVTLSCEQNLNHDAMYWYRQDPGQGLRLIYYSQIVNDFQKGDIAEGYSVSREKKESFPLTVTSAQKNPTAFYLCASSYQRGYTDTQYFGPGTRLTVL.

The genes are TRBV7-9 and TRBJ2-1; 10 bases are shared with TRBD1. Trimming at V came to 1 base and at J to 4 bases, leaving 4 bases not matched to a gene. The CDR3 is 16 amino acids. The germline gives CDR1 SEHNR, CDR2 FQNEAQ (reference sequence). CDR3: CASSLGQGALYNEQFF. The CDR3 coding sequence is TGTGCCAGCAGCTTAGGACAGGGGGCTCTTTACAATGAGCAGTTCTTC.

This clone was counted only a few times. The chain couples TRBV9 to TRBJ1-6, with 9 positions matching TRBD1. CDR1 and CDR2 from the germline V gene are SGDLS and YYNGEE. The ends lost 3 bases at V and 9 bases at J; junction bases unmatched: 10. This CDR3 contains 16 residues. CDR3: CASSGGVGTGSSPLHF. CDR3 sequence (DNA): TGTGCCAGCAGCGGCGGAGTCGGGACAGGGAGTTCACCCCTCCACTTT.

In its sample, this clone was seen a few times. The J gene is TRBJ1-1, the V gene TRBV4-1, with 8 bases identical to TRBD1. The J segment lost 4 bases and the V segment lost 4 bases, leaving 11 bases of the junction unmatched. From germline, CDR1 is MGHRA and CDR2 YSYEKL. The CDR3 loop spans 16 amino acids. CDR3 DNA: TGCGCCAGCAGCCCAGGACAGGGCGGCGATCTCACTGAAGCTTTCTTT. This codes for CASSPGQGGDLTEAFF.

This rearrangement joins TRBV2 to TRBJ2-3, with D possibly TRBD2 on 5 matching bases. Germline loops: CDR1 SNHLY, CDR2 FYNNEI. Between the trimmed V and J ends, which lost 3 bases and 6 bases, there was a span of 13 bases. The CDR3 sequence is 14 residues long. CDR3 in amino acids: CASSDAVEGDTQYF. In nucleotides, the CDR3 is TGTGCCAGCAGTGACGCGGTAGAGGGCGATACGCAGTATTTT.

This clone showed up just once. The genes are TRBV5-6 and TRBJ2-7; a possible D gene is TRBD1 (5 bases). Germline values: CDR1 SGHDT, CDR2 YYEEEE. V dropped 6 bases and J dropped 1 base, with 8 bases sitting between them. The CDR3 is made up of 12 amino acids. CDR3 loop: CASNQGSYEQYF. The CDR3 DNA sequence: TGTGCCAGCAACCAGGGTTCCTACGAGCAGTACTTC. Full variable domain (missing parts from reference TRBV5-6 and TRBJ2-7): DAGVTQSPTHLIKTRGQQVTLRCSPKSGHDTVSWYQQALGQGPQFIFQYYEEEERQRGNFPDRFSGHQFPNYSSELNVNALLLGDSALYLCASNQGSYEQYFGPGTRLTVT.

V is TRBV11-3 and J is TRBJ2-2, with D perhaps TRBD1 (6 bases). CDR3 length equals 13 residues. From germline, CDR1 is SGHNT and CDR2 YENEEA. V lost 5 bases and J 5 bases, leaving 9 bases between the germline ends. CDR3 nucleotides: TGTGCCAGCAGCCACAGGGATACCGGGGAGCTGTTTTTT. Its translation is CASSHRDTGELFF.

The genes are TRBV7-8 and TRBJ2-3; D call uncertain. Trimming left V 3 bases short and J 6 bases short, with 7 bases between. Germline assignment: CDR1 SGHVS and CDR2 FQNEAQ. The CDR3 contains 12 residues. The CDR3 is CASSFPMDTQYF. In DNA, the CDR3 is TGTGCCAGCAGCTTCCCTATGGATACGCAGTATTTT.

The CDR3 nucleotides read TGTGCCAGCAGTGACGTTGCGGGGGGCACAGATACGCAGTATTTT. This translates into CASSDVAGGTDTQYF. The gene calls are TRBV6-4 and TRBJ2-3; 7 bases are shared with TRBD2. V trimming: 2 bases; J trimming: 1 base; junction bases outside the gene matches: 3. From germline, CDR1 is MRHNA and CDR2 SNTAGT. This CDR3 has 15 amino acids.